This T cell receptor beta chain was sequenced during a study of CD8 T cells in Susac syndrome. General observations from the study: Among active patients and in TEMRA cells, CD8+ clonal expansion in Susac reached its peak.

V gave up 4 bases and J gave up 2 bases, with 14 bases separating them. Germline V gene lookup returns CDR1 SGHVS and CDR2 FNYEAQ. The CDR3 is made up of 16 amino acids. cDNA came from 0.5 to 1 ug RNA primed by random hexamers. The immunoSEQ assay covered 54 Vbeta and 13 Jbeta segments for CDR3. TCRdb analysed the immunoSEQ multiplex PCR reads with MiXCR anew, one entry per CDR3 protein. Here the sample spans more than 95,000 distinct CDR3 sequences, around 96% being singletons. With respect to this clonotype: No antigen is known for it.

The specimen was CD8+ T cells from PBMCs. The chain carries TRBV7-6 and TRBJ2-2; weak D call: TRBD2 (7 bases). This TCR came from a human donor with Susac syndrome. Here the CDR3 reads CASSSDPGGNTGELFF. The CDR3 DNA reads TGTGCCAGCAGCTCAGACCCGGGGGGCAACACCGGGGAGCTGTTTTTT.